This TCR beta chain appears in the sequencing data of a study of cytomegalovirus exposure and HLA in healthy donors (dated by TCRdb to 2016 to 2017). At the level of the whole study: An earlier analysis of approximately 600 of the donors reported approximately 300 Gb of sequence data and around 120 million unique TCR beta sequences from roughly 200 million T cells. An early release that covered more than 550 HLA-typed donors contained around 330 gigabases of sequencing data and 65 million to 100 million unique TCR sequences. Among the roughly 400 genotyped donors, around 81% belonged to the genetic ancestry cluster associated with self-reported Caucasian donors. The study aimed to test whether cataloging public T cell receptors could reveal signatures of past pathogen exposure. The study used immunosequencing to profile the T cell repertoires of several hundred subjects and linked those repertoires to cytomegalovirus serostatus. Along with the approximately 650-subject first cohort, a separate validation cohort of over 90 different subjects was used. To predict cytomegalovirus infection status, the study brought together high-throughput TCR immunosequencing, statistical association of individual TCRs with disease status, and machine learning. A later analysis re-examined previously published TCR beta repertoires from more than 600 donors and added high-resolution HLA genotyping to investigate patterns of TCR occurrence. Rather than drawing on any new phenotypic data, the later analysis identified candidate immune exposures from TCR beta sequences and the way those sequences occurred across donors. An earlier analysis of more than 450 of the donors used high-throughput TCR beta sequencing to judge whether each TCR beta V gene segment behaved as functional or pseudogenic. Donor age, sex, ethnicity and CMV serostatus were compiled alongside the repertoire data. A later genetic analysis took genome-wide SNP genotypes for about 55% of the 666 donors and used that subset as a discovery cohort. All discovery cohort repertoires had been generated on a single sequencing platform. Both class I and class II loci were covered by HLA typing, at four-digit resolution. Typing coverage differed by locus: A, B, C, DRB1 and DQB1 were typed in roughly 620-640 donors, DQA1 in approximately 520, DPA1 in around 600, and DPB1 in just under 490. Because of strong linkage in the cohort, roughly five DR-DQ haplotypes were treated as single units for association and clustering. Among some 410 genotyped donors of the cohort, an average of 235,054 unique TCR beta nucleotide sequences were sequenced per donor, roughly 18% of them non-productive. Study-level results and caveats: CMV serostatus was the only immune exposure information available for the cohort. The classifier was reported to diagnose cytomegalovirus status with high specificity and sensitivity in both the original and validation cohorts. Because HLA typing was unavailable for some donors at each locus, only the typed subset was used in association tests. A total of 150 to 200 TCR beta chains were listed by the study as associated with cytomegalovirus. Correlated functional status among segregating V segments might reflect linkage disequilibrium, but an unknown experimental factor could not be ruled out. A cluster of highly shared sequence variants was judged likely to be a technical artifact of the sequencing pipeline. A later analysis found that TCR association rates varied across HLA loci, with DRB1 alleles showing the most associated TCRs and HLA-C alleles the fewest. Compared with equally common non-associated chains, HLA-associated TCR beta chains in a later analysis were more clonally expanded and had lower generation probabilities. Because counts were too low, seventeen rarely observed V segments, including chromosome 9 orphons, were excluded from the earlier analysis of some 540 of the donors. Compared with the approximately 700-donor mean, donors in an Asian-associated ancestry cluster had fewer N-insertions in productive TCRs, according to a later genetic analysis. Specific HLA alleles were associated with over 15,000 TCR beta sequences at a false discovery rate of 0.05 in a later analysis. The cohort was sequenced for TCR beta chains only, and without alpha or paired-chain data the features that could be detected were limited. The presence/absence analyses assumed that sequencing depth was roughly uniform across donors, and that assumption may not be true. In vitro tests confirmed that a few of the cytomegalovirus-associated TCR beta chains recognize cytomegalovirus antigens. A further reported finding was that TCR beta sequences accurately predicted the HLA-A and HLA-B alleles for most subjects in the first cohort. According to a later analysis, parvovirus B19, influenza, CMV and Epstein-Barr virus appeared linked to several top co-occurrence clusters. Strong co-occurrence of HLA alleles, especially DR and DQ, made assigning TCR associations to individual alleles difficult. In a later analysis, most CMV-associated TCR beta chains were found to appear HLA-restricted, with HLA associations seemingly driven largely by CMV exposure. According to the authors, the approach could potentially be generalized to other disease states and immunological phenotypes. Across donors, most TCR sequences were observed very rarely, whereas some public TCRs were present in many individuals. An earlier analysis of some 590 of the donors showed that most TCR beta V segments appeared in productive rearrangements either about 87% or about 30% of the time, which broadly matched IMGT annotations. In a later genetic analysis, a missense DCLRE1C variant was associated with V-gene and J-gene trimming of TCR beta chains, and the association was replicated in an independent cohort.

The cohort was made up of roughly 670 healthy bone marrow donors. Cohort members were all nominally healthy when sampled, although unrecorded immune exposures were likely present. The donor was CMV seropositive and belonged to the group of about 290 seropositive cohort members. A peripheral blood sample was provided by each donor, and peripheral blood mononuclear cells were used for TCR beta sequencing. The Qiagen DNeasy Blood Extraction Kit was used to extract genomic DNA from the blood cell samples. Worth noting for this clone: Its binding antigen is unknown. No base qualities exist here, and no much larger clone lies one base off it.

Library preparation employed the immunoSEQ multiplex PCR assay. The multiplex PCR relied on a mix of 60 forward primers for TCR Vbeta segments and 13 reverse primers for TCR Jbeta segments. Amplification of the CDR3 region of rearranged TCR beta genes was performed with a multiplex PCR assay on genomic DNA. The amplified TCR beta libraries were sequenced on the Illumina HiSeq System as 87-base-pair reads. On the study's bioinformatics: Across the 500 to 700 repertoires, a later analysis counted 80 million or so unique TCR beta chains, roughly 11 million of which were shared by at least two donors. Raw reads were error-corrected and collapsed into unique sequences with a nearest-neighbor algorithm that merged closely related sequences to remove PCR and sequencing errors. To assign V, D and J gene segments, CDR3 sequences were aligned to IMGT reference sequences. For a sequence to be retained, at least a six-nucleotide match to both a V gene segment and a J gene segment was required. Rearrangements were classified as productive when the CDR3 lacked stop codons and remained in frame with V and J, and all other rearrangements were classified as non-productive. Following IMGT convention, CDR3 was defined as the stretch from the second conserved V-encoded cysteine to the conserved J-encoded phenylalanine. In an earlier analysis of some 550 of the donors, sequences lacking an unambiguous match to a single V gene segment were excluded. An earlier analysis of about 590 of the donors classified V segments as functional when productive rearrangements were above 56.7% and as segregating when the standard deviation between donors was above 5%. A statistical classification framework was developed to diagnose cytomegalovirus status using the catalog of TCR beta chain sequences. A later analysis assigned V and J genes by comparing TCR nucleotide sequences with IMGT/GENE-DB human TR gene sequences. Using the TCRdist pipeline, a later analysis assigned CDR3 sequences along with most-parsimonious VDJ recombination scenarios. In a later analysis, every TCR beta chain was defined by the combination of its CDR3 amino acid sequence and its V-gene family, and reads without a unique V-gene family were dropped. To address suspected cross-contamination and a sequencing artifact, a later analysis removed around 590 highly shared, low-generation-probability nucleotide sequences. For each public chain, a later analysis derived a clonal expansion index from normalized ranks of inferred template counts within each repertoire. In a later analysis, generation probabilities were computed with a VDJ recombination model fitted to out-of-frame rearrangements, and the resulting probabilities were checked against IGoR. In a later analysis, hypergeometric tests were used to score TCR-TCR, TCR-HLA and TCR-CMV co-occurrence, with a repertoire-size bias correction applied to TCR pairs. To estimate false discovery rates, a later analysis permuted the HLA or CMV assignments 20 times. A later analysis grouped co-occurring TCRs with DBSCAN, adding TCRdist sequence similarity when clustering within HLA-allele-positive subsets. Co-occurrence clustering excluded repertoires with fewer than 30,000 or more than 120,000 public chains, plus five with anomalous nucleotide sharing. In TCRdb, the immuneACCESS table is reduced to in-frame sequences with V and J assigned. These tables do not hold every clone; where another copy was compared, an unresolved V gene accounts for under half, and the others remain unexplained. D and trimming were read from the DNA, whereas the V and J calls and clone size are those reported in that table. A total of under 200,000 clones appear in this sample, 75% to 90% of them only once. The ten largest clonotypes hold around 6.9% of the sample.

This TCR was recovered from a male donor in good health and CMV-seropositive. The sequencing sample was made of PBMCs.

The CDR3 is CASSEPGGNNSPLHF. The nucleotide sequence reads as follows: TGCGCCAGCAGTGAGCCAGGGGGGAATAATTCACCCCTCCACTTT. The rearrangement joined TRBV23-1 to TRBJ1-6; 7 central nucleotides agree with TRBD1. TRBV23-1 is known as an ORF, though its function is uncertain. From its cysteine to its phenylalanine, the CDR3 spans 15 amino acids. The only DNA kept is the CDR3, 45 bases in frame from the first base. V ends up 5 bases short and J 5 bases short, with an unmatched junction base count of 6.